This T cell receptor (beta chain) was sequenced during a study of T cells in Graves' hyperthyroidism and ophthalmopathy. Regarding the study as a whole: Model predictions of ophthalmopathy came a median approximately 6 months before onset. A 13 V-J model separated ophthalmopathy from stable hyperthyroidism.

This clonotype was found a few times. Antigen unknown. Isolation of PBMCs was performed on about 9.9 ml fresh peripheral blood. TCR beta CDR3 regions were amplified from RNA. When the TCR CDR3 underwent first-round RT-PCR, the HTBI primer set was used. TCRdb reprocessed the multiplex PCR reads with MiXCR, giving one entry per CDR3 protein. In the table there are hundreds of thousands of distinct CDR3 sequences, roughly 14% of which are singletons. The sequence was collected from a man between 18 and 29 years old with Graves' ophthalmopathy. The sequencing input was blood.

CDR3 sequence: CASSTGTGAYNEQFF. CDR3 coding DNA: TGTGCCAGCAGCACCGGGACAGGTGCCTACAATGAGCAGTTCTTC. The rearrangement joins TRBV27 to TRBJ2-1, with 8 bases fitting TRBD1. Looked up from germline, CDR1 is MNHEY and CDR2 is SMNVEV (reference sequence). Losses at the gene ends were 6 bases for V and 2 bases for J; bases not matched to a gene: 6. The CDR3 extends over 15 amino acids.